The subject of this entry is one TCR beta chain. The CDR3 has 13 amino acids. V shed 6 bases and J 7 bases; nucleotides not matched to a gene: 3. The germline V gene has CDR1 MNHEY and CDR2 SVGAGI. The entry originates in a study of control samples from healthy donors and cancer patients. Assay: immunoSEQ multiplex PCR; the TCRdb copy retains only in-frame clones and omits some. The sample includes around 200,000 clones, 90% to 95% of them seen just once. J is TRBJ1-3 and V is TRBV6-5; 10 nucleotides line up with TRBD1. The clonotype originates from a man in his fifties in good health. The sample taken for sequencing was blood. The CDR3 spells CASRPGQGNTIYF. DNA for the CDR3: TGTGCCAGCAGACCGGGACAGGGGAACACCATATATTTT.